This record concerns one T cell receptor beta chain sequence. This clonotype was observed at least ten times. Its antigen remains unidentified. No base qualities exist here, and no much larger clone lies one base off it. The data stem from a study of T cells after yellow fever vaccination (dated by TCRdb to between 2017 and 2020). With respect to the entire study: Libraries from fractions with low cell numbers were prepared with the SMART-Seq v4 Ultra Low Input RNA kit. Blood was collected at multiple timepoints before and after primary and secondary immunization, and bulk PBMC replicates and cell subsets were isolated. Bulk TCR alpha and beta repertoires were sequenced longitudinally to track T-cell clones before and after primary and booster YFV17D yellow fever vaccination. The cohort comprised two healthy male donors, one aged 18 to 30 and one aged 30 to 40 years.

CDR1 and CDR2 are drawn from the germline V gene: LGHNA, YSLEER. The CDR3, from cysteine to phenylalanine, totals 15 residues. Of the read, only the CDR3 DNA is kept; its 45 bases are in frame from base 1. V loses 2 bases of germline sequence and J loses 3 bases, and the interval between the two ends is 13 bases. Findings and caveats that apply to the study as a whole: Compared with the primary T-cell response, the secondary T-cell response was faster but weaker, reaching its peak on day 5 rather than on day 15. Computational filtering was needed because FACS-sorted repertoires could contain abundant contaminating clonotypes from the bulk population. Because only a couple of donors were included in the study, the extent to which the findings can be generalized is limited. A small fraction of clonotypes appeared in both the CD4 and CD8 compartments, likely as a result of convergent recombination. Most clones expanded after primary vaccination (around 96% of CD4 and roughly 90% of CD8) were re-detected after the booster, suggesting that broad memory maintenance occurred.

Synthesis of TCR cDNA relied on 5'RACE template switching, a step that introduced a universal primer site along with unique molecular identifiers. cDNA synthesis was primed from both the TCR alpha and TCR beta constant segments. Libraries were amplified in two PCR steps, with sample barcodes and sequencing adapters added in the second step. Sequencing of the libraries was done on either Illumina HiSeq 2500 (2x100 bp) or NovaSeq (2x150 bp). In the source study's methods: MIGEC was used to demultiplex reads and collapse the reads into UMI consensus sequences, and MiXCR was used for V(D)J alignment. Vaccine-responding clonotypes were defined with edgeR using replicate PBMC samples, requiring FDR below 0.01 and a log2 fold change above 5 up to day 15. Bulk clonotypes were assigned CD4 or CD8 identity according to which sequenced CD4 or CD8 repertoire held them at higher abundance. Starting from the raw public reads, TCRdb applied fastp trimming at Q25, assembled clones with MiXCR and retained in-frame beta chains. Rows matching on CDR3 protein sequence are summarized as one entry with the most common DNA and genes. The V and J calls were not made by the authors but by TCRdb's processing. Present in this sample are 90,000 to 130,000 distinct CDR3 sequences, 8.4% of which were seen just once. The top ten clonotypes cover about 25% of the sample.

The label giving this sample's treatment or condition can be read as: live attenuated yellow fever vaccine strain. A standard Ficoll-Paque protocol was used to isolate PBMCs from peripheral blood. Dynabeads CD4 and CD8 positive selection kits were used to isolate the CD4 and CD8 T-cell fractions. TriZol was used to extract RNA from bulk PBMCs, from CD4 and CD8 fractions, and from dextramer-positive and dextramer-negative fractions. The TCR originated in a man aged 30 to 39 who received the YFV17D yellow fever vaccine. The V gene is TRBV4-3 and the J gene is TRBJ1-1, with the D gene not confidently named. The sequenced sample was CD8+ T cells sorted from PBMCs, obtained 45 days after the yellow fever booster vaccination. The CDR3 region has the sequence CASSQRVPGDTEAFF. The bases read TGCGCCAGCAGCCAAAGAGTCCCGGGTGACACTGAAGCTTTCTTT.